Following are 13 T cell receptor beta chains from one sample sequenced in a study of blood T cells in healthy people across ages. The use of a sample-barcoded 5' primer and a J-beta primer mix characterized a second PCR of about 7 to 12 cycles. MiXCR was run by TCRdb on the 5' RACE reads, yielding one entry per CDR3 protein. Among approximately 800,000 distinct CDR3 sequences, 20% to 25% were seen once, and the ten largest hold 3% to 4%. These data were also filed under a second study, of T cells of mothers and their children.

The sample was blood. These receptors all stem from a boy younger than 18 in good health.

A few counts support this clonotype. The V and J genes are TRBV18 and TRBJ2-3; D possibly matches TRBD1 or TRBD2 (6 bases each). Germline CDR1 and CDR2: KGHSH and LQKENI. V gave up 2 bases and J gave up 5 bases, with 20 bases separating them. The CDR3 loop spans 17 amino acids. Here the CDR3 reads CASSPRAGGWVKDTQYF. The CDR3 DNA follows: TGTGCCAGCTCACCAAGGGCCGGGGGCTGGGTGAAAGATACGCAGTATTTT.

This clonotype came up a few times. The chain employs TRBV6-2 or TRBV6-3 and TRBJ2-4; TRBD2 matches 7 bases. V was pared by 6 bases and J by 2 bases, with 7 bases of the junction left unmatched. The CDR3 extends over 15 amino acids. CDR1 and CDR2 from the germline V gene are MNHEY and SVGEGT. CDR3: CASRGGIQSKNIQYF. CDR3 sequence (DNA): TGTGCCAGCAGGGGGGGGATACAATCCAAAAACATTCAGTACTTC.

The table lists this clonotype with many counts. This sequence joins TRBV7-9 and TRBJ2-7; 9 nucleotides align to TRBD1. Germline V gives CDR1 SEHNR, CDR2 FQNEAQ (reference sequence). The CDR3 is 15 residues long. V shed 5 bases and J 0 bases; nucleotides not matched to a gene: 5. The CDR3: CASSRDRASSYEQYF. In DNA, the CDR3 is TGTGCCAGCAGCAGGGACAGGGCTAGCTCCTACGAGCAGTACTTC.

In this sample, this clonotype turned up a few times. V usage is TRBV4-3 and J usage is TRBJ2-2, with no clear D. The germline CDR1 and CDR2 sequences are LGHNA and YSLEER. This CDR3 has 14 residues. The V end lost 0 bases, the J end lost 0 bases, and 2 bases lay between the germline ends. As DNA, the CDR3 is TGCGCCAGCAGCCAAGAGGCGAACACCGGGGAGCTGTTTTTT. Its translation is CASSQEANTGELFF.

For this clonotype: At one end the junction does not follow the germline gene, possibly because of a read error. The V and J genes are TRBV27 and TRBJ1-6; perhaps TRBD1 as D (6 bases). Germline-derived CDR1 and CDR2 are MNHEY and SMNVEV (reference sequence). CDR3 length: 16 amino acids. In nucleotides, the CDR3 is TGTGCCAGCACCCCGGTAGGGGGGAGATCTAATTCACCCCCCCACTTT. Translated: CASTPVGGRSNSPPHF.

The chain has TRBV4-3 and TRBJ2-1; the match to TRBD2 covers 11 bases. The V and J ends lost 0 bases and 8 bases, in that order; junction bases with no gene match: 12. CDR3 size: 18 residues. The V gene's germline CDR1 is LGHNA and CDR2 YSLEER. CDR3 coding DNA: TGCGCCAGCAGCCAAGATTGGATAGCGGGAGGGCCCAAGGATGAGCAGTTCTTC. As protein: CASSQDWIAGGPKDEQFF.

This clonotype was seen only a few times. The rearrangement links TRBV7-9 to TRBJ2-5; D is undetermined. The CDR3 contains 14 residues. V was clipped by 3 bases and J by 0 bases, with 8 bases between them. The germline CDR1 and CDR2 sequences are SEHNR and FQNEAQ (reference sequence). CDR3 region: CASSFLVNQETQYF. The CDR3 DNA reads TGTGCCAGCAGCTTCCTGGTGAACCAAGAGACCCAGTACTTC.

The chain carries TRBV5-1 and TRBJ2-5; 11 positions match TRBD2. This CDR3 region has 17 residues. The J segment lost 1 base and the V segment lost 1 base, leaving 6 bases of the junction unmatched. Germline V CDR1 and CDR2: SGHRS, YFSETQ. CDR3 nucleotides: TGCGCCAGCAGCTTGATCCCCGGGACTAGCGGCCAAGAGACCCAGTACTTC. This sequence encodes CASSLIPGTSGQETQYF. Together with reference TRBV5-1 and TRBJ2-5, the CDR3 gives the full variable domain: KAGVTQTPRYLIKTRGQQVTLSCSPISGHRSVSWYQQTPGQGLQFLFEYFSETQRNKGNFPGRFSGRQFSNSRSEMNVSTLELGDSALYLCASSLIPGTSGQETQYFGPGTRLLVL.

Only one count was recorded for this clonotype. The chain is built from TRBV9 and TRBJ2-7; the D is unclear. CDR1 is SGDLS and CDR2 is YYNGEE in the germline V gene. The CDR3 is 14 residues long. Trimming pared 0 bases from V and 2 bases from J, leaving 9 bases between. The CDR3 loop is CASSVEARTYEQYF. Written as DNA, the CDR3 is TGTGCCAGCAGCGTAGAGGCGCGTACCTACGAGCAGTACTTC.

The chain's CDR3 is CASSPSGSGEQFF. The CDR3 DNA reads as TGTGCCAGCAGCCCCTCGGGTTCAGGCGAGCAGTTCTTC. V is TRBV7-2 and J is TRBJ2-1; D is unresolved. The CDR3 totals 13 residues. Germline V lookup: CDR1 SGHTA, CDR2 FQGNSA. The V and J ends lost 5 bases and 10 bases respectively, with 15 bases between them. Full variable domain (rest looked up from reference TRBV7-2 and TRBJ2-1): GAGVSQSPSNKVTEKGKDVELRCDPISGHTALYWYRQSLGQGLEFLIYFQGNSAPDKSGLPSDRFSAERTGGSVSTLTIQRTQQEDSAVYLCASSPSGSGEQFFGPGTRLTVL.

The chain joins TRBV12-3 or TRBV12-4 to TRBJ1-1, with D possibly being TRBD1 (5 bases). This CDR3 is 18 amino acids long. The V end was cut by 0 bases, the J end by 0 bases, with 17 bases between. Written as DNA, the CDR3 is TGTGCCAGCAGTTTAGCCTACCCAGGGTTCTCCATGAACACTGAAGCTTTCTTT. Translated: CASSLAYPGFSMNTEAFF.

The chain has TRBV20-1 and TRBJ2-7; D might be TRBD2 (6 bases). V lost 6 bases, J lost 3 bases, and 15 bases lay in between. Germline CDR1 DFQATT, CDR2 SNEGSKA (reference sequence). This CDR3 comprises 13 residues. DNA for the CDR3: TGCAGTGCCACCTCCGGGGACTTCTACGAGCAGTACTTC. Protein sequence: CSATSGDFYEQYF.

The rearrangement joins TRBV6-5 to TRBJ2-2; 7 bases map to TRBD2. Unmatched junction bases numbered 5, after V lost 5 bases and J lost 5 bases. CDR3 length: 14 residues. Per the germline V gene, CDR1 is MNHEY and CDR2 is SVGAGI. The CDR3, as DNA: TGTGCCAGCAGTCACCAGGGAGGGACCGGGGAGCTGTTTTTT. Translated, it gives CASSHQGGTGELFF.